The text below deals with one T cell receptor beta chain. Its antigen is not yet known. No much larger clone exists at a distance of one base, and base qualities are not known. These data originate in a study of T cells in localized non-small cell lung cancer (dated by TCRdb to 2020 to 2021). Background on the whole study: Comparing tumors with uninvolved tumor-adjacent lungs, the study looked at the T cell repertoires of hundreds of patients with early-stage NSCLC. The cohort was made up of a few hundred treatment-naive NSCLC patients whose localized lung tumors had been resected. A mean age of 66.3 years was recorded for the NSCLC patients, of whom 120 to 150 were male and 90 to 110 were female.

At diagnosis, peripheral blood, uninvolved tumor-adjacent lung and tumor were collected and were preserved as a mix of fresh-frozen and FFPE material. For TCR repertoire profiling, blood samples were analyzed as peripheral blood mononuclear cells. There are 13 amino acids in the CDR3, from cysteine to phenylalanine inclusive. The entry retains the CDR3 DNA only, 39 bases that are in frame from base 1. According to the germline V gene, CDR1 reads SQVTM and CDR2 reads ANQGSEA. Germline trimming amounts to 7 bases on V and 4 bases on J, with 8 as the count of junction bases outside the gene matches. Here is what the overall study found, with its caveats: Because of the exploratory design, TCR variables were selected using unadjusted p-values without false-discovery rate correction. Because multi-region sequencing of the tumors was not done, intratumor heterogeneity could not be ruled out. Of the top 100 tumor clones, a median of approximately 60 were detected in paired uninvolved adjacent lung; 28 were also among that lung's top 100. Uninvolved tumor-adjacent lung showed the highest T cell clonality, higher than tumor, which suggests more focused antigenic responses in the uninvolved tumor-adjacent lung. Higher T cell density in blood was associated with longer overall survival, whereas higher clonality in adjacent lung was associated with shorter survival.

The immunoSEQ Assay was used to sequence TCR beta CDR3 regions from DNA. The paper's data handling went like this. To compute T cell density, TCR beta template counts were normalized to usable DNA, which was estimated by amplifying housekeeping genes. The preseqR package was used to estimate richness by extrapolating to 400,000 templates for PBMC samples and to 120,000 templates for tissue samples. Clonality was defined by subtracting Pielou's evenness from one. To identify tissue-enriched TCRs, differential abundance testing was run on productive amino-acid clonotypes with a minimum total count of 5 and an alpha of 0.1. The Jaccard Index and the Morisita Overlap Index were used to quantify repertoire overlap between compartments. GLIPH grouped TCR beta CDR3s together with public tetramer-defined viral CDR3s, and a viral motif had to include at least three viral sequences and also show V-gene enrichment. TCRdb took over this immuneACCESS table, retaining in-frame rearrangements with V and J assigned. Such tables are incomplete; in checked studies, under half of the missing clones stem from an unresolved V gene, and the remainder is unexplained. For V, J and clone size, that table is used; D and trimming come from the DNA. The sample table records 30,000 to 45,000 clones; 75% to 90% of these occur just once. The ten largest clonotypes hold less than 3% of the sample.

Source: peripheral blood, taken before any cancer treatment. The sequence links TRBV29-1 to TRBJ2-7; 9 junctional bases match TRBD2. The source is a woman aged 40-69 years with stage I lung adenocarcinoma. The CDR3 here reads CSASSGNRYEQYF. The nucleotides are TGCAGCGCCTCTAGCGGGAATAGGTACGAGCAGTACTTC.